This paragraph reports one T cell receptor beta chain. The authors loaded roughly 200 ng DNA, roughly 33,000 T cell genomes, into sorted-subset replicate PCRs. Libraries were prepared by immunoSEQ multiplex PCR; TCRdb keeps only in-frame clonotypes and omits some of them. Altogether more than 2,000,000 clones are present, just over 90% being singletons, with the ten largest covering under 0.45%. The record originates from a study of shared clonotypes between healthy human individuals. On the study more broadly: The donors, a couple of women and a few men, were aged 18 to 49.

V lost 1 base, J lost 8 bases, and 7 bases stayed unmatched. This CDR3 region has 15 residues. Germline CDR1 MNHEY, CDR2 SMNVEV (reference sequence). The chain combines TRBV27 with TRBJ2-1; 8 bases agree with TRBD2. The receptor was derived from a man aged 18 to 30 in good health. Some clones in this sample may be carry-over from other donors' samples. The sequencing input was naive CD4+ T cells from PBMCs. Subset here: CD45RA+ positively selected. The CDR3: CASSLYGRAWDEQFF. The CDR3 region has the DNA TGTGCCAGCAGTTTATACGGGAGGGCCTGGGATGAGCAGTTCTTC.